Below are 29 T cell receptor beta chains sequenced from a single sample in a study of breast tumors, draining lymph nodes, adjacent tissues. Each CDR3 protein is one row after TCRdb ran MiXCR on the multiplex PCR reads. This sample has 150,000 to 200,000 distinct CDR3 sequences; 30% to 35% occur once, and the top ten carry around 4.1%. Breast cancer patients provided tissue from their axillary draining lymph nodes. The sequenced sample was axillary lymph node tissue. The receptors stem from a female donor with breast cancer. Some clones in this sample may be carry-over from other donors' samples.

This clonotype was counted between two and nine times. The J gene is TRBJ2-1, the V gene TRBV27; 8 bases are a match to TRBD2. With V trimmed by 2 bases and J by 10 bases, 7 bases remained unmatched. CDR3 size: 14 residues. Looked up from germline, CDR1 is MNHEY and CDR2 is SMNVEV (reference sequence). CDR3 nucleotides: TGTGCCAGCAGTTTACAAGCGGGAGCGAGAGAGCAGTTCTTC. Its translation: CASSLQAGAREQFF.

This clonotype was found a few times. One base away lies a much larger clone, so this may be a sequencing read error. The chain carries TRBV5-6 and TRBJ2-7; no reliable D call. Trimming stripped 4 bases from V and 6 bases from J, with 11 bases between. The CDR3 spans 12 residues. Germline values: CDR1 SGHDT, CDR2 YYEEEE. CDR3 DNA sequence: TGTGCCAGCAGCCGCGACAAGTCCGAGCAGTACTTC. Translated, it gives CASSRDKSEQYF. Full variable domain (missing parts from reference TRBV5-6 and TRBJ2-7): DAGVTQSPTHLIKTRGQQVTLRCSPKSGHDTVSWYQQALGQGPQFIFQYYEEEERQRGNFPDRFSGHQFPNYSSELNVNALLLGDSALYLCASSRDKSEQYFGPGTRLTVT.

V is TRBV6-1 and J is TRBJ1-1; the D is unclear. The CDR3 has 14 amino acids. The V end was cut by 2 bases, the J end by 1 base, with 8 bases between. Germline V lookup: CDR1 MNHNS, CDR2 SASEGT. The CDR3 DNA reads TGTGCCAGCAGTGAACTTGGGCAGAACACTGAAGCTTTCTTT. Translated: CASSELGQNTEAFF.

This clonotype was detected only once. Written as DNA, the CDR3 is TGTGCCAGCAGTGGCGGACAGGGCCGGGAAAAACTGTTTTTT. Translating gives CASSGGQGREKLFF. This chain joins TRBV12-3 or TRBV12-4 and TRBJ1-4; TRBD1 aligns across 8 bases. Losses at the gene ends were 5 bases for V and 8 bases for J; bases not matched to a gene: 7. CDR3 length: 14 amino acids.

The chain links TRBV3-1 to TRBJ1-2, with D maybe TRBD1 (6 bases). Trimming stripped 2 bases from V and 8 bases from J, with 21 bases between. This CDR3 has 16 amino acids. Germline V gene sequence: CDR1 LGHDT, CDR2 YNNKEL (reference sequence). CDR3 in amino acids: CASSQPIGQSTGGYTF. The DNA of the CDR3 is TGTGCCAGCAGCCAACCGATAGGACAGTCAACCGGCGGCTACACCTTC.

Notes on this clonotype: A much more abundant neighbour one base away suggests this may be a read error. The chain employs TRBV5-4 and TRBJ2-7, with D tentatively TRBD2 (5 bases). Trimming stripped 0 bases from V and 6 bases from J, with 13 bases between. Germline V gene data show CDR1 as SGHNT and CDR2 as YYREEE (reference sequence). CDR3 size: 14 residues. The CDR3 bases are TGTGCCAGCAGCTTGGAAGCGGCAGCTAGCGAGCAGTACTTC. This encodes CASSLEAAASEQYF.

The chain is built from TRBV9 and TRBJ1-4; 7 bases map to TRBD1. Per the germline V gene, CDR1 is SGDLS and CDR2 is YYNGEE. Trimming at V came to 10 bases and at J to 4 bases, leaving 13 bases not matched to a gene. This CDR3 contains 15 residues. As DNA, the CDR3 is TGTGCCTGCTACGGACAGGCGGGGGTTAATGAAAAACTGTTTTTT. Residues: CACYGQAGVNEKLFF. Supplemented by reference TRBV9 and TRBJ1-4, the full variable domain reads DSGVTQTPKHLITATGQRVTLRCSPRSGDLSVYWYQQSLDQGLQFLIQYYNGEERAKGNILERFSAQQFPDLHSELNLSSLELGDSALYFCACYGQAGVNEKLFFGSGTQLSVL.

The chain recombines TRBV5-4 with TRBJ1-5; D might be TRBD1 (6 bases). Trimming left V 0 bases short and J 6 bases short, with 7 bases between. Germline V gives CDR1 SGHNT, CDR2 YYREEE (reference sequence). The CDR3 extends over 13 amino acids. The CDR3, as DNA: TGTGCCAGCAGCTTGGCAGGGGTTCAGCCCCAGCATTTT. Its protein is CASSLAGVQPQHF.

This clonotype was picked up a small number of times. The chain couples TRBV10-3 to TRBJ1-1, with D unresolved. The CDR3 extends over 12 amino acids. With 2 bases removed from V and 4 bases from J, the gap between germline ends came to 5 bases. Looked up from germline, CDR1 is ENHRY and CDR2 is SYGVKD. The CDR3 DNA is TGTGCCATCAGTGAGCCAGGCACTGAAGCTTTCTTT. Its protein is CAISEPGTEAFF.

This clonotype was observed at least ten times. The chain joins TRBV4-1 to TRBJ2-3, with a tentative D call TRBD1 (6 bases). Germline loops: CDR1 MGHRA, CDR2 YSYEKL. Trimming pared 0 bases from V and 1 base from J, leaving 14 bases between. There are 17 residues in the CDR3. Written as DNA, the CDR3 is TGCGCCAGCAGCCAAGATCGGGGCAGGGGCGGCACAGATACGCAGTATTTT. Translated: CASSQDRGRGGTDTQYF.

This clonotype was counted ten times or more. The chain is built from TRBV20-1 and TRBJ1-2; D uncertain. The CDR3 contains 13 residues. The V gene lost 6 bases and the J gene lost 4 bases, with 15 bases spanning the gap. Looked up from germline, CDR1 is DFQATT and CDR2 is SNEGSKA (reference sequence). For the CDR3, the DNA is TGCAGTGCAAAGCATAAATCAGGCTATGGCTACACCTTC. Residues: CSAKHKSGYGYTF.

For this clonotype: This may stem from a read error, because a much larger clone lies one nucleotide away. The gene calls are TRBV9 and TRBJ1-2; D unresolved. The CDR3 extends over 14 amino acids. V gave up 0 bases and J gave up 4 bases, with 10 bases separating them. Germline lookup yields CDR1 SGDLS and CDR2 YYNGEE. The CDR3 DNA follows: TGTGCCAGCAGCGTAGGGATGGGCGTCTATGGCTACACCTTC. Amino acid sequence: CASSVGMGVYGYTF. Full variable domain (remainder filled in from reference TRBV9 and TRBJ1-2): DSGVTQTPKHLITATGQRVTLRCSPRSGDLSVYWYQQSLDQGLQFLIQYYNGEERAKGNILERFSAQQFPDLHSELNLSSLELGDSALYFCASSVGMGVYGYTFGSGTRLTVV.

J is TRBJ2-7 and V is TRBV7-6; the D gene is possibly TRBD1 (6 bases). Germline V gene sequence: CDR1 SGHVS, CDR2 FNYEAQ. Trimming cost V 5 bases and J 2 bases, with 16 bases left between them. The CDR3 has 15 amino acids. The CDR3 loop reads CASSPGDTLTYEQYF. DNA for the CDR3: TGTGCCAGCAGCCCCGGGGACACGTTGACCTACGAGCAGTACTTC.

The sample holds many counts of this clonotype. V gene TRBV6-5 combines with J gene TRBJ2-6; weak D call: TRBD1 (6 bases). The CDR3 sequence is 16 residues long. The V gene lost 5 bases and the J gene lost 3 bases, with 14 bases spanning the gap. Germline assignment: CDR1 MNHEY and CDR2 SVGAGI. Here the CDR3 reads CASSRGHSGGANVLTF. DNA of the CDR3: TGTGCCAGCAGTCGGGGACACAGCGGTGGGGCCAACGTCCTGACTTTC.

This clonotype is a singleton in its sample. A much larger clone sits a single nucleotide away, making a read error possible. The chain has TRBV5-6 and TRBJ1-2, with 8 bases aligning to TRBD1. The length of the CDR3 is 14 residues. The ends lost 3 bases at V and 7 bases at J; junction bases unmatched: 8. Germline V gene lookup returns CDR1 SGHDT and CDR2 YYEEEE. The CDR3 DNA is TGTGCCAGCAGCTCTGACAGGGGTTACTGTGGCTACACCTTC. It translates to CASSSDRGYCGYTF.

This clonotype was detected many times. This rearrangement joins TRBV10-2 to TRBJ2-2; TRBD2 aligns across 13 bases. This CDR3 comprises 14 residues. J was trimmed by 4 bases and V by 10 bases; bases with no gene match: 3. The V gene's germline CDR1 is WSHSY and CDR2 SAAADI. For the CDR3, the DNA is TGCGCCACCGGACTAGCGGGGGTCACCGGGGAGCTGTTTTTT. This translates into CATGLAGVTGELFF.

This clonotype was seen many times. V and J are TRBV5-6 and TRBJ2-3, with 12 bases matching TRBD2. The CDR3 loop spans 16 amino acids. Germline V gene data show CDR1 as SGHDT and CDR2 as YYEEEE. The trim removed 4 bases at V and 8 bases at J, leaving 11 bases unmatched. Here the CDR3 reads CASSPKSGLAGRTQYF. In DNA, the CDR3 is TGTGCCAGCAGCCCCAAGAGTGGACTAGCGGGGCGTACGCAGTATTTT. The whole variable domain, filled in from reference TRBV5-6 and TRBJ2-3, reads DAGVTQSPTHLIKTRGQQVTLRCSPKSGHDTVSWYQQALGQGPQFIFQYYEEEERQRGNFPDRFSGHQFPNYSSELNVNALLLGDSALYLCASSPKSGLAGRTQYFGPGTRLTVL.

To note about this clonotype: The CDR3 does not close with the conserved phenylalanine or tryptophan, likely indicating a read error. The DNA is left out, because the CDR3 cannot be placed on it with certainty; the CDR3 is given as TCRdb lists it. The gene calls are TRBV14 and TRBJ1-6. The CDR3 region is 13 residues in length, termini included. Germline V gene lookup returns CDR1 SGHDN and CDR2 FVKESK. CDR3 residues: CASSLTAASPIHS.

Here the CDR3 reads CASNVGGGQYTDTQYF. The CDR3, as DNA: TGTGCCAGTAACGTGGGTGGGGGGCAGTACACAGATACGCAGTATTTT. The chain links TRBV19 to TRBJ2-3; tentatively, D is TRBD1 or TRBD2 (6 bases each). Looked up from germline, CDR1 is LNHDA and CDR2 is SQIVND (reference sequence). The ends were cut back, 7 bases at V and 2 bases at J, with 19 bases in the middle. There are 16 residues in the CDR3.

This clonotype has at least ten counts. The rearrangement joins TRBV2 to TRBJ2-1, with 12 bases aligning to TRBD2. Germline V CDR1 and CDR2: SNHLY, FYNNEI. The CDR3 runs 17 residues. V lost 1 base and J lost 5; bases outside the gene matches: 6. CDR3 bases: TGTGCCAGCAGTGAAGAGACTAGCGGGAGATCGAACAATGAGCAGTTCTTC. This encodes CASSEETSGRSNNEQFF.

With regard to this clonotype: This could be a read error, since a much larger clone is one nucleotide away. The chain employs TRBV6-6 and TRBJ1-2, with D perhaps matching TRBD1 (5 bases). The CDR3 extends over 13 amino acids. Germline V gives CDR1 MNHNY, CDR2 SVGAGI (reference sequence). Trimming took off 8 bases at V and 3 bases at J, with 13 bases between the two ends. CDR3 nucleotides: TGTGCCAGCCGTCTCCAGGGAGACTATGGCTACACCTTC. It yields the protein CASRLQGDYGYTF.

This clonotype was observed at least ten times. The chain joins TRBV13 to TRBJ1-3; the D is unclear. The CDR3 is made up of 15 amino acids. Trimming took 5 bases from V and 4 from J, leaving 15 bases between them. The germline CDR1 and CDR2 sequences are PRHDT and FYEKMQ (reference sequence). The CDR3 nucleotides are TGTGCCAGCAGCCCCCTCGGCGGTGGCGGAAACACCATATATTTT. Translated: CASSPLGGGGNTIYF.

This clonotype has only a few counts. The chain couples TRBV3-1 to TRBJ2-3; D possibly corresponds to TRBD2 (7 bases). The CDR3 contains 16 residues. Trimming took off 2 bases at V and 3 bases at J, with 15 bases between the two ends. The germline V gene has CDR1 LGHDT and CDR2 YNNKEL (reference sequence). CDR3 DNA: TGTGCCAGCAGCCAATTGGGGGGGGCTGGGACAGATACGCAGTATTTT. It is translated as CASSQLGGAGTDTQYF.

This sequence joins TRBV19 and TRBJ1-2; 10 nucleotides match TRBD1. The CDR3 spans 15 residues. Germline lookup yields CDR1 LNHDA and CDR2 SQIVND (reference sequence). Trimming took 6 bases from V and 5 from J; bases not matched to a gene: 9. CDR3 coding DNA: TGTGCCAGTAGGCCGACAGGGGGCAAGGATTATGGCTACACCTTC. This codes for CASRPTGGKDYGYTF.

Remarks on this clonotype: This sequence may be a read error, since a much larger clone differs from it by one base. The chain carries TRBV4-1 and TRBJ2-2, with 13 bases that match TRBD2. The germline V gene encodes CDR1 MGHRA and CDR2 YSYEKL. With 4 bases clipped from V and 4 bases from J, the junction kept 3 bases outside the gene matches. The CDR3 has 16 residues. CDR3 sequence: CASSPRTSGGTGELFF. CDR3 sequence (DNA): TGCGCCAGCAGCCCACGGACTAGCGGGGGCACCGGGGAGCTGTTTTTT.

There are a few counts of this clonotype. A read error may be the cause here, since a much bigger clone is one base away. The gene calls are TRBV9 and TRBJ2-3; 8 positions agree with TRBD1. CDR3 length: 16 residues. Looked up from germline, CDR1 is SGDLS and CDR2 is YYNGEE. The junction had 6 bases not matched to a gene; V was cut back by 1 base and J by 2 bases. The CDR3 DNA is TGTGCCAGCAGCGTACCTTGGACAGGGAACACAGATACGCAGTATTTT. It translates to CASSVPWTGNTDTQYF.

This clonotype showed up many times. The V gene is TRBV19, the J gene TRBJ2-5; no definite D call. Trimming took 5 bases from V and 2 from J, leaving 9 bases between them. In germline, CDR1 is LNHDA, CDR2 SQIVND (reference sequence). This CDR3 comprises 13 residues. The DNA of the CDR3 is TGTGCCAGTAGTTTTCGCAGTCAAGAGACCCAGTACTTC. Its translation: CASSFRSQETQYF.

Remarks on this clonotype: A much bigger clone sits one base away, suggesting this may be a read error. The CDR3 ends on some other residue instead of the conserved phenylalanine or tryptophan, so this is likely a read error. V gene TRBV11-3 combines with J gene TRBJ2-1; weak D call: TRBD2 (6 bases). V lost 1 base, J lost 7 bases, and 11 bases lay in between. Germline V gene sequence: CDR1 SGHNT, CDR2 YENEEA. The CDR3 is 14 residues long. The CDR3 nucleotides read TGTGCCAGCAGCTTAGGTTTAGCGGCAAATGAGCAGTTCTGC. Its protein is CASSLGLAANEQFC.

This clonotype was counted ten times or more. The V gene is TRBV7-8, the J gene TRBJ2-5, with a weak D call TRBD1 (5 bases). V was pared by 4 bases and J by 5 bases, with 20 bases between. Per the germline V gene, CDR1 is SGHVS and CDR2 is FQNEAQ. The CDR3 is 16 amino acids. Here the CDR3 reads CASSSRLGATGETQYF. The CDR3 nucleotides are TGTGCCAGCAGCTCACGCCTAGGGGCGACTGGGGAGACCCAGTACTTC.